Presented here are 10 T cell receptor beta chains from one specimen sequenced in a study of blood T cells in healthy people across ages. A second PCR of about 7 to 12 cycles used a sample-barcoded 5' primer and a J-beta primer mix. Via MiXCR, TCRdb re-called the 5' RACE reads, giving one row per CDR3 protein. There are over 1.5 million distinct CDR3 sequences in the sample; roughly 52% occur only once, and about 2.1% lies in the top ten. Input material: blood. These receptors were taken from a middle-aged woman in good health.

Note on this clonotype: The junction departs from the called germline gene at one end, perhaps through a read error. The chain uses TRBV5-1 and TRBJ2-7, with D perhaps matching TRBD2 (5 bases). Germline V lookup: CDR1 SGHRS, CDR2 YFSETQ. CDR3 length equals 15 residues. The CDR3 reads CASSLGYGGSSEQYF. CDR3 in DNA: TGCGCCAGCAGCTTAGGATACGGAGGCTCCTCCGAGCAGTACTTC.

Only a few counts were recorded for this clonotype. V usage is TRBV28 and J usage is TRBJ2-3, with 7 bases aligning to TRBD2. V shed 7 bases, J shed 6 bases, and the junction held 7 bases outside the gene matches. Germline CDR1 is MDHEN and CDR2 is SYDVKM. The CDR3 contains 13 residues. The CDR3 nucleotides read TGTGCCAGCACCCCGGCGCGGGAGGATACGCAGTATTTT. Its translation: CASTPAREDTQYF.

CDR3 residues: CSASSGGSDTQYF. The CDR3 coding sequence is TGCAGTGCTAGTAGCGGGGGGTCAGATACGCAGTATTTT. The chain combines TRBV20-1 with TRBJ2-3, with 10 bases aligning to TRBD2. CDR1 is DFQATT and CDR2 is SNEGSKA in the germline V gene (reference sequence). The CDR3 sequence is 13 residues long. Losses at the gene ends were 3 bases for V and 4 bases for J; bases not matched to a gene: 1.

This clonotype was detected once. The chain carries TRBV9 and TRBJ2-5, with 13 bases fitting TRBD2. This CDR3 contains 20 residues. J lost 0 bases, V lost 3 bases, and 14 bases had no gene match. Germline loops: CDR1 SGDLS, CDR2 YYNGEE. CDR3 nucleotide sequence: TGTGCCAGCAGCGGGGGGGTTGGACTAGCGGGGGAGCCGTACCAAGAGACCCAGTACTTC. Translation gives CASSGGVGLAGEPYQETQYF.

Details on this clonotype: This may arise from a read error, as a much more abundant clone is one base away. The V call is TRBV5-4, the J call TRBJ2-4, with 7 bases that match TRBD1. The better agreement between TRBJ2-7 and the DNA end casts doubt on the J call. CDR3 length: 14 residues. Germline lookup yields CDR1 SGHNT and CDR2 YYREEE (reference sequence). The CDR3 coding sequence is TGTGCCAGCAGCATACCGGGACAGCCCTACGAGCAGTACTTC. Protein: CASSIPGQPYEQYF.

The J gene is TRBJ2-1, the V gene TRBV14; D gene ambiguous. Germline V gene data show CDR1 as SGHDN and CDR2 as FVKESK. Trimming took off 1 base at V and 0 bases at J, with 10 bases between the two ends. The CDR3 has 16 residues. CDR3 bases: TGTGCCAGCAGCCAAGCAGACATCTACTCCTACAATGAGCAGTTCTTC. This encodes CASSQADIYSYNEQFF.

This sequence joins TRBV7-2 and TRBJ2-2; 12 bases fit TRBD1. This CDR3 has 17 amino acids. V shed 3 bases, J shed 5 bases, and the junction held 7 bases outside the gene matches. Germline V gene sequence: CDR1 SGHTA, CDR2 FQGNSA. DNA for the CDR3: TGTGCCAGCAGCTTCAGCCGGGACAGGGGGCGTACCGGGGAGCTGTTTTTT. It codes for CASSFSRDRGRTGELFF.

V is TRBV6-1 and J is TRBJ2-5; tentatively, D is TRBD1 (5 bases). Trimming took 1 base from V and 8 from J, leaving 17 bases between them. This CDR3 contains 15 residues. Germline loops: CDR1 MNHNS, CDR2 SASEGT. Here the CDR3 reads CASSEVSGIKKTQYF. The CDR3 DNA reads TGTGCCAGCAGTGAAGTGTCAGGGATTAAGAAAACCCAGTACTTC.

This chain uses TRBV20-1 with TRBJ2-5; either TRBD1 or TRBD2 may supply D (5 bases each). Germline V gives CDR1 DFQATT, CDR2 SNEGSKA (reference sequence). The CDR3 loop spans 13 amino acids. V lost 3 bases to trimming and J lost 11 bases, with 19 bases between them. The CDR3 is CSASPGPMYGQYF. The CDR3, as DNA: TGCAGTGCTAGTCCGGGACCGATGTACGGGCAGTACTTC.

Only a few counts were recorded for this clonotype. This chain uses TRBV12-3 or TRBV12-4 with TRBJ2-3; D possibly corresponds to TRBD2 (7 bases). The V end lost 5 bases, the J end lost 2 bases, and 17 bases lay between the germline ends. CDR3 length: 16 residues. The CDR3 loop reads CASSLGGGGNTDTQYF. Written as DNA, the CDR3 is TGTGCCAGCAGTCTGGGAGGGGGTGGAAACACAGATACGCAGTATTTT.